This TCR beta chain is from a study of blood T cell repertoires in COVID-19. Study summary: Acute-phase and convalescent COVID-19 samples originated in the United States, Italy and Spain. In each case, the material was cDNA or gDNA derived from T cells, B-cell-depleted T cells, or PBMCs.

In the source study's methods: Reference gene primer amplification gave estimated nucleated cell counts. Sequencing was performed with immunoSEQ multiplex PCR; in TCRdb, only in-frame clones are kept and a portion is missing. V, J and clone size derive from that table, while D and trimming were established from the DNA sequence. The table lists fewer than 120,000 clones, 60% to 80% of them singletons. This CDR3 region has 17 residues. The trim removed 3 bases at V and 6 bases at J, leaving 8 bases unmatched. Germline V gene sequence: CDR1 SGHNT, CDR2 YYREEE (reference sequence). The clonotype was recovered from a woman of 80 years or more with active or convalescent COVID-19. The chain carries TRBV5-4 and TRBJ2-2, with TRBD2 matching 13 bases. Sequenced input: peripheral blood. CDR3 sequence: CASSSGTSGNSAGELFF. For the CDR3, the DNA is TGTGCCAGCAGCTCCGGGACTAGCGGGAACTCGGCCGGGGAGCTGTTTTTT.